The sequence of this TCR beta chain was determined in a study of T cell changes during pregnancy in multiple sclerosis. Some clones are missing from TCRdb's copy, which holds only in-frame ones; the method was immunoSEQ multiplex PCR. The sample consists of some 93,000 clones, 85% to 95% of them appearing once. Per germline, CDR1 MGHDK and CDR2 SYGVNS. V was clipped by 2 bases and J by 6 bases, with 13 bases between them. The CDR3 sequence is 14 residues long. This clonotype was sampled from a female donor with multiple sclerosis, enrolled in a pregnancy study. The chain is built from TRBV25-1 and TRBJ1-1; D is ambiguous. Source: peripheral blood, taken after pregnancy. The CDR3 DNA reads TGTGCCAGCAGTGAAGATCGGACTACCTCTGAAGCTTTCTTT. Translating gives CASSEDRTTSEAFF.